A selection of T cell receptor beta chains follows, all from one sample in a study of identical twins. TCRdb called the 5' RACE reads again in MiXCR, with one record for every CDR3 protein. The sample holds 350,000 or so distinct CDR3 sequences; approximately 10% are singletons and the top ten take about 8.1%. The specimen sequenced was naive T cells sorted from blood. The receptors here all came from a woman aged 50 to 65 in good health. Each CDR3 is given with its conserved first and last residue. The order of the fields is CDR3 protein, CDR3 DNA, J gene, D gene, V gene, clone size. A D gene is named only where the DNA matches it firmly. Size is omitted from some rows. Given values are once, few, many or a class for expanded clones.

CDR3aa: CASSSGGVLAEQFF
CDR3nt: TGTGCCAGCAGCTCGGGGGGAGTCTTGGCCGAGCAGTTCTTC
j_gene: TRBJ2-1
d_gene: TRBD2
v_gene: TRBV7-9
abundance: -

CDR3aa: CSARYSGTEAFF
CDR3nt: TGCAGTGCAAGGTACAGCGGGACTGAAGCTTTCTTT
j_gene: TRBJ1-1
d_gene: -
v_gene: TRBV20-1
abundance: few

CDR3aa: CARGLAGGLGEQFF
CDR3nt: TGTGCCAGGGGACTAGCGGGAGGATTGGGTGAGCAGTTCTTC
j_gene: TRBJ2-1
d_gene: TRBD2
v_gene: TRBV2
abundance: many

CDR3aa: CASSRRADVGGGPSGELFF
CDR3nt: TGTGCCAGCAGCCGAAGAGCTGACGTGGGGGGAGGGCCCTCCGGGGAGCTGTTTTTT
j_gene: TRBJ2-2
d_gene: TRBD2
v_gene: TRBV7-9
abundance: many

CDR3aa: CAWRVSGNTQYF
CDR3nt: TGTGCCTGGAGGGTCTCAGGAAATACGCAGTATTTT
j_gene: TRBJ2-3
d_gene: -
v_gene: TRBV30
abundance: few

CDR3aa: CASSQEGVGGLAASSYNEQFF
CDR3nt: TGTGCCAGCAGCCAAGAAGGGGTGGGCGGCCTAGCCGCGAGCTCCTACAATGAGCAGTTCTTC
j_gene: TRBJ2-1
d_gene: -
v_gene: TRBV3-1
abundance: -

CDR3aa: CSASPGLNSPLHF
CDR3nt: TGCAGTGCTAGTCCGGGGCTGAATTCACCCCTCCACTTT
j_gene: TRBJ1-6
d_gene: -
v_gene: TRBV20-1
abundance: -

CDR3aa: CSARPRGTVGQPQHF
CDR3nt: TGCAGTGCTAGACCCCGAGGGACAGTCGGTCAGCCCCAGCATTTT
j_gene: TRBJ1-5
d_gene: TRBD1
v_gene: TRBV20-1
abundance: -

CDR3aa: CSAFRGREATGELFF
CDR3nt: TGCAGTGCTTTCCGGGGGCGGGAGGCCACCGGGGAGCTGTTTTTT
j_gene: TRBJ2-2
d_gene: TRBD2
v_gene: TRBV20-1
abundance: few

CDR3aa: CASSFSTSGVLGEQFF
CDR3nt: TGCGCCAGCAGTTTTTCGACTAGCGGGGTTCTTGGTGAGCAGTTCTTC
j_gene: TRBJ2-1
d_gene: TRBD2
v_gene: TRBV5-1
abundance: few

CDR3aa: CASRRSGANVLTF
CDR3nt: TGTGCCAGCCGAAGGTCTGGGGCCAACGTCCTGACTTTC
j_gene: TRBJ2-6
d_gene: -
v_gene: TRBV6-5
abundance: few

CDR3aa: CASSPRWGGSRNEQFF
CDR3nt: TGTGCCAGCAGCCCCAGGTGGGGCGGGTCCCGCAATGAGCAGTTCTTC
j_gene: TRBJ2-1
d_gene: -
v_gene: TRBV3-1
abundance: few

CDR3aa: CSARTMEGADYNEQFF
CDR3nt: TGCAGTGCTAGGACGATGGAGGGAGCGGACTACAATGAGCAGTTCTTC
j_gene: TRBJ2-1
d_gene: -
v_gene: TRBV20-1
abundance: -

CDR3aa: CSARGNRESYEQYF
CDR3nt: TGCAGTGCTAGAGGGAACAGGGAGTCGTACGAGCAGTACTTC
j_gene: TRBJ2-7
d_gene: -
v_gene: TRBV20-1
abundance: few

CDR3aa: CASSLDRQQETQYF
CDR3nt: TGTGCCAGCAGCTTAGACCGACAGCAAGAGACCCAGTACTTC
j_gene: TRBJ2-5
d_gene: -
v_gene: TRBV11-3
abundance: few

CDR3aa: CASSQDGLAGVITDTQYF
CDR3nt: TGTGCCAGCAGCCAAGATGGATTAGCGGGAGTGATCACAGATACGCAGTATTTT
j_gene: TRBJ2-3
d_gene: TRBD2
v_gene: TRBV3-1
abundance: many

CDR3aa: CASQLMTQYF
CDR3nt: TGTGCCAGCCAATTAATGACCCAGTACTTC
j_gene: TRBJ2-5
d_gene: -
v_gene: TRBV12-3/TRBV12-4
abundance: -

CDR3aa: CASSPQGIFDNEQFF
CDR3nt: TGTGCCAGCAGCCCACAGGGAATTTTCGACAATGAGCAGTTCTTC
j_gene: TRBJ2-1
d_gene: -
v_gene: TRBV3-1
abundance: few

CDR3aa: CASSSAVDTQYF
CDR3nt: TGTGCCAGCAGCAGTGCGGTAGATACGCAGTATTTT
j_gene: TRBJ2-3
d_gene: -
v_gene: TRBV12-3/TRBV12-4
abundance: -

CDR3aa: CASSLQLPAGYNEQFF
CDR3nt: TGTGCCAGCAGCCTTCAACTCCCCGCGGGGTACAATGAGCAGTTCTTC
j_gene: TRBJ2-1
d_gene: -
v_gene: TRBV11-2
abundance: few

CDR3aa: CASSLGRHASNQPQHF
CDR3nt: TGTGCCAGCAGCTTAGGTCGTCATGCGAGCAATCAGCCCCAGCATTTT
j_gene: TRBJ1-5
d_gene: -
v_gene: TRBV7-2
abundance: -

CDR3aa: CASSPLGGGTDTQYF
CDR3nt: TGTGCCAGCAGTCCGCTCGGAGGGGGCACAGATACGCAGTATTTT
j_gene: TRBJ2-3
d_gene: -
v_gene: TRBV6-5
abundance: many

CDR3aa: CASSQRTGQAGELFF
CDR3nt: TGTGCCAGCAGCCAACGGACAGGGCAGGCCGGGGAGCTGTTTTTT
j_gene: TRBJ2-2
d_gene: TRBD1
v_gene: TRBV12-3/TRBV12-4
abundance: many

CDR3aa: CSCDPPAGNEQFF
CDR3nt: TGCAGTTGTGACCCGCCGGCGGGGAATGAGCAGTTCTTC
j_gene: TRBJ2-1
d_gene: -
v_gene: TRBV20-1
abundance: few

CDR3aa: CASSPSRSTDTQYF
CDR3nt: TGTGCCAGCAGCCCCTCTCGGAGCACAGATACGCAGTATTTT
j_gene: TRBJ2-3
d_gene: -
v_gene: TRBV13
abundance: -

CDR3aa: CASSQDYGKEAFF
CDR3nt: TGTGCCAGCAGCCAAGATTATGGGAAGGAAGCTTTCTTT
j_gene: TRBJ1-1
d_gene: -
v_gene: TRBV3-1
abundance: -

CDR3aa: CASSLRGESLNNEQFF
CDR3nt: TGTGCCAGCAGCCTGCGGGGCGAATCCCTTAACAATGAGCAGTTCTTC
j_gene: TRBJ2-1
d_gene: -
v_gene: TRBV4-2
abundance: few

CDR3aa: CSVASRLAQNEQFF
CDR3nt: TGCAGCGTTGCCTCGCGACTAGCGCAAAATGAGCAGTTCTTC
j_gene: TRBJ2-1
d_gene: TRBD2
v_gene: TRBV29-1
abundance: -

CDR3aa: CSAQVLRGNTIYF
CDR3nt: TGCAGTGCCCAAGTCCTCCGAGGAAACACCATATATTTT
j_gene: TRBJ1-3
d_gene: -
v_gene: TRBV20-1
abundance: few

CDR3aa: CASSLVGDPDTQYF
CDR3nt: TGTGCCAGCAGCTTGGTAGGGGATCCAGATACGCAGTATTTT
j_gene: TRBJ2-3
d_gene: -
v_gene: TRBV5-4
abundance: -

CDR3aa: CASSPTGLGQETQYF
CDR3nt: TGTGCCAGCAGCCCGACAGGATTGGGACAAGAGACCCAGTACTTC
j_gene: TRBJ2-5
d_gene: -
v_gene: TRBV12-3/TRBV12-4
abundance: -

CDR3aa: CSVSGSTEAFF
CDR3nt: TGCAGCGTTTCAGGGAGCACTGAAGCTTTCTTT
j_gene: TRBJ1-1
d_gene: -
v_gene: TRBV29-1
abundance: many

CDR3aa: CATSRGGGPQETQYF
CDR3nt: TGTGCCACCAGCCGGGGGGGAGGCCCACAAGAGACCCAGTACTTC
j_gene: TRBJ2-5
d_gene: TRBD2
v_gene: TRBV15
abundance: -

CDR3aa: CASSKCSPRLAKNIQYF
CDR3nt: TGTGCCAGCAGCAAATGCTCCCCCAGGCTAGCCAAAAACATTCAGTACTTC
j_gene: TRBJ2-4
d_gene: -
v_gene: TRBV21-1
abundance: few

CDR3aa: CSARDAKKMNTEAFF
CDR3nt: TGCAGTGCTAGAGACGCAAAAAAGATGAACACTGAAGCTTTCTTT
j_gene: TRBJ1-1
d_gene: -
v_gene: TRBV20-1
abundance: -

CDR3aa: CASSSEQQHNEQFF
CDR3nt: TGTGCCAGCAGCTCCGAGCAGCAGCACAATGAGCAGTTCTTC
j_gene: TRBJ2-1
d_gene: -
v_gene: TRBV7-6
abundance: -

CDR3aa: CASSLGGLADQETQYF
CDR3nt: TGTGCCAGCAGCTTAGGGGGACTAGCGGATCAAGAGACCCAGTACTTC
j_gene: TRBJ2-5
d_gene: TRBD2
v_gene: TRBV7-9
abundance: -

CDR3aa: CSARGSGDTQYF
CDR3nt: TGCAGTGCTAGGGGGAGTGGAGATACGCAGTATTTT
j_gene: TRBJ2-3
d_gene: -
v_gene: TRBV20-1
abundance: many

CDR3aa: CSAKGAFHSYNEQFF
CDR3nt: TGCAGTGCTAAGGGGGCCTTCCACTCCTACAATGAGCAGTTCTTC
j_gene: TRBJ2-1
d_gene: TRBD1
v_gene: TRBV20-1
abundance: few

CDR3aa: CASSLGTGATDTQYF
CDR3nt: TGTGCCAGCAGCTTAGGGACGGGAGCTACAGATACGCAGTATTTT
j_gene: TRBJ2-3
d_gene: -
v_gene: TRBV11-2
abundance: many

CDR3aa: CASSLKGERTDTQYF
CDR3nt: TGTGCCAGCAGCTTAAAAGGGGAACGCACAGATACGCAGTATTTT
j_gene: TRBJ2-3
d_gene: -
v_gene: TRBV7-3
abundance: -

CDR3aa: CSGGWEGPYGYTF
CDR3nt: TGCAGCGGGGGCTGGGAGGGGCCGTATGGCTACACCTTC
j_gene: TRBJ1-2
d_gene: -
v_gene: TRBV29-1
abundance: many

CDR3aa: CASSFGSLGANVLTF
CDR3nt: TGTGCCAGCAGCTTTGGGTCCTTAGGGGCCAACGTCCTGACTTTC
j_gene: TRBJ2-6
d_gene: -
v_gene: TRBV5-5
abundance: few

CDR3aa: CASSELGGDSGANVLTF
CDR3nt: TGCGCCAGCAGTGAGCTGGGGGGAGACTCTGGGGCCAACGTCCTGACTTTC
j_gene: TRBJ2-6
d_gene: -
v_gene: TRBV10-2
abundance: -

CDR3aa: CASSQEAGDGTQYF
CDR3nt: TGCGCCAGCAGCCAAGAAGCGGGAGATGGGACCCAGTACTTC
j_gene: TRBJ2-5
d_gene: TRBD2
v_gene: TRBV4-1
abundance: -

CDR3aa: CASSQVTNEQFF
CDR3nt: TGTGCCAGCAGCCAAGTCACCAATGAGCAGTTCTTC
j_gene: TRBJ2-1
d_gene: -
v_gene: TRBV11-2
abundance: few

CDR3aa: CSVLNGNSKNIQYF
CDR3nt: TGCAGCGTTTTGAACGGGAATAGCAAAAACATTCAGTACTTC
j_gene: TRBJ2-4
d_gene: -
v_gene: TRBV29-1
abundance: few

CDR3aa: CASSLDSSGTQYF
CDR3nt: TGCGCCAGCAGCTTGGATAGTAGCGGCACGCAGTATTTT
j_gene: TRBJ2-3
d_gene: -
v_gene: TRBV5-1
abundance: -

CDR3aa: CASSVGEWETQYF
CDR3nt: TGTGCCAGCAGTGTGGGGGAGTGGGAGACCCAGTACTTC
j_gene: TRBJ2-5
d_gene: -
v_gene: TRBV11-3
abundance: few

CDR3aa: CASSPDSGRVYNEQFF
CDR3nt: TGTGCCAGCTCACCAGATAGCGGGCGAGTCTACAATGAGCAGTTCTTC
j_gene: TRBJ2-1
d_gene: TRBD2
v_gene: TRBV18
abundance: -

CDR3aa: CASSAEGQGLDQPQHF
CDR3nt: TGCGCCAGCAGCGCGGAGGGACAGGGTCTCGATCAGCCCCAGCATTTT
j_gene: TRBJ1-5
d_gene: TRBD1
v_gene: TRBV10-2
abundance: -

CDR3aa: CASSERTDPNYGYTF
CDR3nt: TGTGCCAGCAGTGAGCGGACAGACCCTAACTATGGCTACACCTTC
j_gene: TRBJ1-2
d_gene: -
v_gene: TRBV25-1
abundance: few

CDR3aa: CAGRDRRRPMNTEAFF
CDR3nt: TGTGCCGGCCGGGACAGGCGGCGGCCCATGAACACTGAAGCTTTCTTT
j_gene: TRBJ1-1
d_gene: TRBD1
v_gene: TRBV12-3/TRBV12-4
abundance: few

CDR3aa: CAISGMDTQYF
CDR3nt: TGTGCCATCAGCGGCATGGATACGCAGTATTTT
j_gene: TRBJ2-3
d_gene: -
v_gene: TRBV10-3
abundance: many

CDR3aa: CASSHRSGPSYEQYF
CDR3nt: TGTGCCAGCAGCCATAGAAGCGGGCCTTCCTACGAGCAGTACTTC
j_gene: TRBJ2-7
d_gene: -
v_gene: TRBV3-1
abundance: -

CDR3aa: CASKINGGNTEAFF
CDR3nt: TGTGCCAGCAAAATTAACGGGGGAAACACTGAAGCTTTCTTT
j_gene: TRBJ1-1
d_gene: -
v_gene: TRBV2
abundance: many

CDR3aa: CASSPLLALGTDTQYF
CDR3nt: TGTGCCAGCTCACCGCTCCTAGCGCTAGGCACAGATACGCAGTATTTT
j_gene: TRBJ2-3
d_gene: -
v_gene: TRBV18
abundance: many

CDR3aa: CASSLSRGLADTQYF
CDR3nt: TGTGCCAGCAGCCTTAGTCGGGGGCTAGCAGATACGCAGTATTTT
j_gene: TRBJ2-3
d_gene: -
v_gene: TRBV6-5
abundance: -

CDR3aa: CASSHHYRAASNQPQHF
CDR3nt: TGCGCCAGCAGTCATCACTACAGGGCCGCTAGCAATCAGCCCCAGCATTTT
j_gene: TRBJ1-5
d_gene: -
v_gene: TRBV23-1
abundance: -

CDR3aa: CASSTTSGLRNEQFF
CDR3nt: TGTGCCAGCAGTACGACTAGCGGCCTGCGCAATGAGCAGTTCTTC
j_gene: TRBJ2-1
d_gene: TRBD2
v_gene: TRBV12-3/TRBV12-4
abundance: few